One and the same sample provided the 20 T cell receptor beta chains below, sequenced in a study of T-cell memory formation after mild COVID-19. TCRdb re-called the 5' RACE reads with MiXCR, one entry per CDR3 protein. The sample contains under 200,000 distinct CDR3 sequences, 11% of which appear only once. The specimen was PBMCs or a T cell subset sorted from them (not recorded which). The receptors here all came from a man aged 18 to 29 who had mild COVID-19 (a few samples of this study predate the infection). Cell type and time point are not known.

The J gene is TRBJ2-4, the V gene TRBV30, with D unresolved. Per the germline V gene, CDR1 is GTSNPN and CDR2 is SVGIG (reference sequence). The CDR3 has 13 amino acids. The CDR3, as DNA: TGTGCGACCAGCCGGGTAGCCAAAAACATTCAGTACTTC. Its protein is CATSRVAKNIQYF.

This sequence joins TRBV20-1 and TRBJ1-1; D not certain. CDR1 DFQATT and CDR2 SNEGSKA come from the germline V gene (reference sequence). CDR3 length: 13 amino acids. The ends were cut back, 3 bases at V and 1 base at J, with 9 bases in the middle. CDR3 sequence (DNA): TGCAGTGCTAGGGGTCGGCGGAACACTGAAGCTTTCTTT. The encoded protein is CSARGRRNTEAFF.

The gene calls are TRBV19 and TRBJ2-3; 7 bases agree with TRBD1. CDR3 size: 15 residues. Germline trimming cut 4 bases from V and 0 bases from J; bases unmatched to any gene: 4. Germline V lookup: CDR1 LNHDA, CDR2 SQIVND (reference sequence). The CDR3 coding sequence is TGTGCCAGTAGTAAGGGGGCCGCCAGCACAGATACGCAGTATTTT. Translated: CASSKGAASTDTQYF.

The chain joins TRBV18 to TRBJ2-5; 10 positions agree with TRBD1. The length of the CDR3 is 15 residues. Germline CDR1 KGHSH, CDR2 LQKENI. V gave up 5 bases and J gave up 7 bases; unmatched junction bases: 10. The CDR3 sequence: CASSSRQGAVGTQYF. CDR3 bases: TGTGCCAGCTCATCCCGACAGGGGGCTGTAGGGACCCAGTACTTC.

This chain links TRBV29-1 with TRBJ2-7, with TRBD1 matching 7 bases. The CDR3 consists of 14 residues. Germline values: CDR1 SQVTM, CDR2 ANQGSEA. V was clipped by 7 bases and J by 0 bases; unmatched bases: 9. The CDR3 here is CSGATGQSSYEQYF. The DNA of the CDR3 is TGCAGCGGGGCGACAGGGCAGAGCTCCTACGAGCAGTACTTC.

The chain has TRBV10-3 and TRBJ1-5, with D tentatively TRBD1 (5 bases). Germline loops: CDR1 ENHRY, CDR2 SYGVKD. Trimming pared 2 bases from V and 5 bases from J, leaving 7 bases between. The CDR3 runs to 13 residues. DNA of the CDR3: TGTGCCATCAGTGAGGGGGGGTATCAGCCCCAGCATTTT. It encodes CAISEGGYQPQHF.

This clonotype was seen only a few times. The rearrangement uses TRBV18 and TRBJ2-3; D ambiguous. The CDR3 contains 10 residues. Germline values: CDR1 KGHSH, CDR2 LQKENI. V lost 6 bases, J lost 2 bases, and 0 bases lay in between. CDR3 sequence reads: CASSTDTQYF. The CDR3 DNA follows: TGTGCCAGCTCCACAGATACGCAGTATTTT.

This clonotype turned up a few times. The V call is TRBV5-5, the J call TRBJ1-5; D is perhaps TRBD1 (5 bases). The germline CDR1 and CDR2 sequences are SGHKS and YYEKEE (reference sequence). Trimming took 2 bases from V and 4 from J, leaving 16 bases between them. The CDR3 extends over 16 amino acids. DNA of the CDR3: TGTGCCAGCAGCTTTGGGGCAGGGAGGTTTAATCAGCCCCAGCATTTT. Amino acids: CASSFGAGRFNQPQHF.

This clonotype was counted only a few times. The CDR3 is CSVSSGGRPGDTQYF. The CDR3 nucleotides read TGCAGCGTCTCTTCCGGGGGGCGCCCCGGAGATACGCAGTATTTT. The rearrangement joins TRBV29-1 to TRBJ2-3, with D possibly matching TRBD2 (7 bases). Trimming removed 6 bases at V and 5 bases at J, with 21 bases between. The length of the CDR3 is 15 residues. Germline CDR1 reads SQVTM; CDR2 reads ANQGSEA.

The V and J genes are TRBV20-1 and TRBJ2-1; D is tentatively TRBD1 or TRBD2 (5 bases each). The CDR3 totals 14 residues. V lost 6 bases and J lost 1, with 13 bases in between. Germline CDR1 is DFQATT and CDR2 is SNEGSKA (reference sequence). CDR3: CSAHRDRSYNEQFF. In nucleotides, the CDR3 is TGCAGTGCCCACCGGGACCGATCCTACAATGAGCAGTTCTTC.

Only a few counts were recorded for this clonotype. The rearrangement links TRBV4-1 to TRBJ1-2, with D possibly matching TRBD1 (5 bases). Looked up from germline, CDR1 is MGHRA and CDR2 is YSYEKL. The CDR3 has 15 residues. V was trimmed by 4 bases and J by 5 bases, leaving 17 bases between them. CDR3 sequence (DNA): TGCGCCAGCAGCCCAGGGCCCCAGAGCCTATATGGCTACACCTTC. The encoded protein is CASSPGPQSLYGYTF.

The chain is built from TRBV20-1 and TRBJ2-5; a possible D gene is TRBD2 (6 bases). Trimming stripped 3 bases from V and 2 bases from J, with 22 bases between. The CDR3 is 17 amino acids. From germline, CDR1 is DFQATT and CDR2 SNEGSKA (reference sequence). As DNA, the CDR3 is TGCAGTGCTAGGCTCCCGGGACTTTACGAAGATCAAGAGACCCAGTACTTC. The encoded protein is CSARLPGLYEDQETQYF.

The rearrangement links TRBV12-3 or TRBV12-4 to TRBJ2-3; D gene unclear. V was clipped by 4 bases and J by 6 bases, with 11 bases between them. The CDR3 runs 13 residues. The CDR3 nucleotides are TGTGCCAGCAGTTCTCAGACTTCCGATACGCAGTATTTT. The encoded protein is CASSSQTSDTQYF.

J is TRBJ2-1 and V is TRBV7-3; 9 bases are shared with TRBD2. The CDR3 contains 15 residues. Unmatched junction bases numbered 1, after V lost 2 bases and J lost 2 bases. Germline-derived CDR1 and CDR2 are SGHTA and FQGTGA. The CDR3 reads CASSLLAGTYNEQFF. DNA for the CDR3: TGTGCCAGCAGCTTACTAGCGGGGACCTACAATGAGCAGTTCTTC.

This clonotype was observed many times. This chain uses TRBV12-3 or TRBV12-4 with TRBJ2-1, with TRBD2 matching 8 bases. Trimming cost V 8 bases and J 10 bases; bases outside gene matches: 10. The CDR3 is 13 residues long. The DNA for the CDR3 is TGTGCCAGCTCCCTCGGGGGGGCGCGGGAGCAGTTCTTC. Protein sequence: CASSLGGAREQFF.

This clonotype was observed at least ten times. V usage is TRBV7-3 and J usage is TRBJ2-3; D is undetermined. Germline V gene lookup returns CDR1 SGHTA and CDR2 FQGTGA. V lost 5 bases and J lost 0, with 12 bases in between. This CDR3 is built from 15 residues. This CDR3 reads CASSVGVTSTDTQYF. The CDR3 nucleotides read TGTGCCAGCAGCGTTGGGGTTACTAGCACAGATACGCAGTATTTT.

There are a few counts of this clonotype. The chain is built from TRBV4-3 and TRBJ2-5; a possible D gene is TRBD1 (6 bases). The CDR3 runs 16 residues. The germline V gene encodes CDR1 LGHNA and CDR2 YSLEER. V dropped 4 bases and J dropped 3 bases, with 18 bases sitting between them. In DNA form, the CDR3 reads TGCGCCAGCAGCCTTCTCCCTGGGGACACGAAAGAGACCCAGTACTTC. It translates to CASSLLPGDTKETQYF.

This clonotype was counted many times. The genes are TRBV10-3 and TRBJ2-2; TRBD2 matches at 10 bases. Germline V gives CDR1 ENHRY, CDR2 SYGVKD. CDR3 size: 16 residues. Losses at the gene ends were 8 bases for V and 4 bases for J; bases not matched to a gene: 10. Here the CDR3 DNA reads TGTGCCATCGGGACTAGCGCGCCGCGAAGCACCGGGGAGCTGTTTTTT. Encoded protein: CAIGTSAPRSTGELFF.

This clonotype was detected only a few times. The V call is TRBV12-5, the J call TRBJ1-1; TRBD1 might be the D (5 bases). Per the germline V gene, CDR1 is LGHNT and CDR2 is FRNRAP. Trimming cost V 5 bases and J 1 base, with 14 bases left between them. CDR3 length: 15 residues. The CDR3 spells CASGPPGIRNTEAFF. The CDR3 coding sequence is TGTGCTAGTGGTCCGCCAGGGATTAGGAACACTGAAGCTTTCTTT.

This clonotype was recorded a few times. The J gene is TRBJ1-5, the V gene TRBV7-2; tentatively, D is TRBD1 (5 bases). CDR3 length: 13 residues. Deletions cut 4 bases from V and 6 bases from J, with 10 bases between. Germline V lookup: CDR1 SGHTA, CDR2 FQGNSA. The CDR3 DNA is TGTGCCAGCAGCTCAGGGTATAGTCAGCCCCAGCATTTT. Translated: CASSSGYSQPQHF. Drawing the rest from reference TRBV7-2 and TRBJ1-5, the complete variable domain is GAGVSQSPSNKVTEKGKDVELRCDPISGHTALYWYRQSLGQGLEFLIYFQGNSAPDKSGLPSDRFSAERTGGSVSTLTIQRTQQEDSAVYLCASSSGYSQPQHFGDGTRLSIL.